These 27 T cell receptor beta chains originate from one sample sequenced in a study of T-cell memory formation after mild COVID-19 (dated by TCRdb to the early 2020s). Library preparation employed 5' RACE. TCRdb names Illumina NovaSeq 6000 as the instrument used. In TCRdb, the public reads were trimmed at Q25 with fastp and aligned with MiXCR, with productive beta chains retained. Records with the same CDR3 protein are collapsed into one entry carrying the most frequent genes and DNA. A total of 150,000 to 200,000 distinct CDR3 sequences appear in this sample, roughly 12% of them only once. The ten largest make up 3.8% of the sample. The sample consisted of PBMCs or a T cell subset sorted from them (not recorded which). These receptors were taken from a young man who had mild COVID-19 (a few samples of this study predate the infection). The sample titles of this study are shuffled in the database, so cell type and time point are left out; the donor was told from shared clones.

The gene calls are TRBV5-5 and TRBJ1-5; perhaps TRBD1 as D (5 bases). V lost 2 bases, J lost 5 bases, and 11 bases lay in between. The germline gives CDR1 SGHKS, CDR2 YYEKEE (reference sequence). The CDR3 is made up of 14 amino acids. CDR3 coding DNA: TGTGCCAGCAGCTTCGGGGGGGGTTATCAGCCCCAGCATTTT. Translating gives CASSFGGGYQPQHF.

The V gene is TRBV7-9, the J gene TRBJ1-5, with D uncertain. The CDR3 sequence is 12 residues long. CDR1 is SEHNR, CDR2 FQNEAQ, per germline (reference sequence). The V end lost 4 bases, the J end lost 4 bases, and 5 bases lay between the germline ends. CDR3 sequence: CASSSTNQPQHF. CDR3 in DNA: TGTGCCAGCAGCTCGACGAATCAGCCCCAGCATTTT.

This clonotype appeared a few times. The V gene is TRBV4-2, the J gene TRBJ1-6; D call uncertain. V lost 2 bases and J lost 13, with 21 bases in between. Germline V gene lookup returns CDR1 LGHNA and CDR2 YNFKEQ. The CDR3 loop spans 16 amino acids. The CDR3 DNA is TGTGCCAGCAGCCAACAGAAATCATCGGATCCCGGGCCCCTCCACTTT. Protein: CASSQQKSSDPGPLHF.

The DNA of the CDR3 is TGTGCCAGCAGCGTAGCTGGTCCGGGGGCAGACTATGGCTACACCTTC. Protein product: CASSVAGPGADYGYTF. V and J are TRBV9 and TRBJ1-2; weak D call: TRBD1 (6 bases). V lost 0 bases and J lost 3, with 15 bases in between. This CDR3 region has 16 residues. Germline V gene lookup returns CDR1 SGDLS and CDR2 YYNGEE.

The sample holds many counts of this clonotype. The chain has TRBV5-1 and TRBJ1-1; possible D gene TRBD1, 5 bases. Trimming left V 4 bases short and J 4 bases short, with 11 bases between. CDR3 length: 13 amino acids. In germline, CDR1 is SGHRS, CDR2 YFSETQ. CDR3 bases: TGCGCCAGCAGCACCCAGGGCCCCACTGAAGCTTTCTTT. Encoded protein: CASSTQGPTEAFF.

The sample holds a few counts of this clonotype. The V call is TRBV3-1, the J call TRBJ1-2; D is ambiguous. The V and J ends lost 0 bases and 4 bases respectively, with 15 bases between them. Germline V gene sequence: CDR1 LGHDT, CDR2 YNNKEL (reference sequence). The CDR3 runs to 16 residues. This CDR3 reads CASSQDLRVRSYGYTF. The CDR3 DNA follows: TGTGCCAGCAGCCAAGATCTGCGTGTCAGGAGCTATGGCTACACCTTC.

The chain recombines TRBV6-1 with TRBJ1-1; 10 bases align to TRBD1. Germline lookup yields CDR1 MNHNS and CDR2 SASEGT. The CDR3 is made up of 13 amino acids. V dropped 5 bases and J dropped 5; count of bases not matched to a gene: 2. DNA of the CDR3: TGTGCCAGCAGTAGACAGGGGGCAACTGAAGCTTTCTTT. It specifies CASSRQGATEAFF.

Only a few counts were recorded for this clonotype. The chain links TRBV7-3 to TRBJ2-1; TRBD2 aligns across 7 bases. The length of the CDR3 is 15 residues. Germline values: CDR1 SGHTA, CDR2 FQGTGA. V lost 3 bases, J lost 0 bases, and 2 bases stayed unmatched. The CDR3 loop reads CASSFLAGSYNEQFF. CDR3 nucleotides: TGTGCCAGCAGCTTTTTAGCGGGCTCCTACAATGAGCAGTTCTTC.

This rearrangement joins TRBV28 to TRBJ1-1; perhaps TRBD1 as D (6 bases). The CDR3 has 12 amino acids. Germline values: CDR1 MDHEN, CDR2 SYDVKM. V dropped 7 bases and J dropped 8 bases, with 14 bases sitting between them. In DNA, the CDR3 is TGTGCCAGCAAAAGACTCAGGGGAGAAGCTTTCTTT. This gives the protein CASKRLRGEAFF.

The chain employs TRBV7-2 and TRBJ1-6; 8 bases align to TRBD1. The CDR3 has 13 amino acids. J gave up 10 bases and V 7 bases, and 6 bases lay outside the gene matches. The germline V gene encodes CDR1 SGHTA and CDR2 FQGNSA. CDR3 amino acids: CASNGDRRSPLHF. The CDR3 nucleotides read TGTGCCAGCAACGGGGACAGGCGGTCACCCCTCCACTTT.

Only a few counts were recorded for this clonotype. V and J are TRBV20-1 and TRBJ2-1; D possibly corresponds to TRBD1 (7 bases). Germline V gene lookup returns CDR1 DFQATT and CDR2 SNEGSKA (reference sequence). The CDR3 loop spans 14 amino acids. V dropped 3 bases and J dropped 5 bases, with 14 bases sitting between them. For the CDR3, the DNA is TGCAGTGCTAGCTTGGCAGGGGGGAACAATGAGCAGTTCTTC. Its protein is CSASLAGGNNEQFF.

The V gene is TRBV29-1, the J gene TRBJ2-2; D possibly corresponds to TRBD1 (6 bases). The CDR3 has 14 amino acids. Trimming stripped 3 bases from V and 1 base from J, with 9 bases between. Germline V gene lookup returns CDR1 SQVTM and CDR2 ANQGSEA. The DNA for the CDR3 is TGCAGCGTTGAGCGACAGGAGAACACCGGGGAGCTGTTTTTT. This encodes CSVERQENTGELFF.

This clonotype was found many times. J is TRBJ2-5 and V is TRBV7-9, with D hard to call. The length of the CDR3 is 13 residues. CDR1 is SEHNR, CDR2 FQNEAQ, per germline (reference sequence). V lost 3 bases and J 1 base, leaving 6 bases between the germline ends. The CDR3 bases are TGTGCCAGCAGCTTTTGGGGCCAAGAGACCCAGTACTTC. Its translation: CASSFWGQETQYF.

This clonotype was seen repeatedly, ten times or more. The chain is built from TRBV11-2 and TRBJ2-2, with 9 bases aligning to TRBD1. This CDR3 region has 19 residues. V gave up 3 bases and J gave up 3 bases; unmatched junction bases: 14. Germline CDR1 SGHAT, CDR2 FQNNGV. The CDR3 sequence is CASSFSIYRGRVYTGELFF. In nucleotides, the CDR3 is TGTGCCAGCAGCTTTTCCATATACAGGGGGCGCGTGTACACCGGGGAGCTGTTTTTT.

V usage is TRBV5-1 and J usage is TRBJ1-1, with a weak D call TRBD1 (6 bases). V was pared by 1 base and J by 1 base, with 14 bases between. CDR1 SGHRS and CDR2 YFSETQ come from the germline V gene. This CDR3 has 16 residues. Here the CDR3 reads CASSLPDRPGNTEAFF. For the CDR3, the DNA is TGCGCCAGCAGCTTGCCGGACAGACCTGGGAACACTGAAGCTTTCTTT.

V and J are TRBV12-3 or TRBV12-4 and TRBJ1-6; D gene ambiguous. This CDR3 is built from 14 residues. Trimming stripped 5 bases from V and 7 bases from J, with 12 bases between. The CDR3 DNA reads TGTGCCAGCAGTACAAGGACGGGAAATTCACCCCTCCACTTT. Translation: CASSTRTGNSPLHF.

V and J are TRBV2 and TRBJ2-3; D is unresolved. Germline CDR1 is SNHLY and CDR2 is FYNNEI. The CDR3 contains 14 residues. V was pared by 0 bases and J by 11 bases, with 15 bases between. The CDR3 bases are TGTGCCAGCAGTGAAGCGCAGGACGCTATCAGGCAGTATTTT. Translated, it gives CASSEAQDAIRQYF.

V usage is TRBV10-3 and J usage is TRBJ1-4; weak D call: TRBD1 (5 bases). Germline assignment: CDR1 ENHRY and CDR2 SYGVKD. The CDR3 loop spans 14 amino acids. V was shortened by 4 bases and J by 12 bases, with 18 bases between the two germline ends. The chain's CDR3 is CAISGGARNMELFF. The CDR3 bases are TGTGCCATCAGTGGAGGGGCGCGAAACATGGAACTGTTTTTT.

The CDR3 DNA reads TGTGCCAGCAGCTCCAGCAGGGGTGGCAATCAGCCCCAGCATTTT. Translating gives CASSSSRGGNQPQHF. The chain joins TRBV7-2 to TRBJ1-5; tentative D call: TRBD1 (6 bases). CDR1 is SGHTA, CDR2 FQGNSA, per germline. This CDR3 has 15 residues. V lost 4 bases and J 2 bases, leaving 12 bases between the germline ends.

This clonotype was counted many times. The CDR3 nucleotides read TGTGCCATCAGTGAGCCGGGGGCTCGGGCGGGTGAGCAGTTCTTC. Amino acids: CAISEPGARAGEQFF. The chain employs TRBV10-3 and TRBJ2-1, with D perhaps being TRBD1 or TRBD2 (6 bases each). Germline loops: CDR1 ENHRY, CDR2 SYGVKD. The germline V and J ends were trimmed by 2 bases and 9 bases, with 17 bases remaining between them. This CDR3 contains 15 residues.

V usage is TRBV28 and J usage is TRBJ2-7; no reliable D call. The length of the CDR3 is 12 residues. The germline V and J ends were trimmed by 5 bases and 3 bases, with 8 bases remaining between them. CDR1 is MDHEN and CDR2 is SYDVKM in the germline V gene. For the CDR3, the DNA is TGTGCCAGCAGTGGCAATAGCTACGAGCAGTACGTC. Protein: CASSGNSYEQYV.

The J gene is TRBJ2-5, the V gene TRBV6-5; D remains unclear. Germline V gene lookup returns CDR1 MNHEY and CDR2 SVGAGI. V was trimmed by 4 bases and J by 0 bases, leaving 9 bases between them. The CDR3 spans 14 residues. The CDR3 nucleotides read TGTGCCAGCAGTTCCGGCCTCCACCAAGAGACCCAGTACTTC. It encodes CASSSGLHQETQYF.

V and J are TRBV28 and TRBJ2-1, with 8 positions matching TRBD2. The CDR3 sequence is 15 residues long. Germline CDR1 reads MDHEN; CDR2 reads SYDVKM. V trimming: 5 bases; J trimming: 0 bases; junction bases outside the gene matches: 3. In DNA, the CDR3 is TGTGCCAGCAGTGCGGGGGGCCACTCCTACAATGAGCAGTTCTTC. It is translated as CASSAGGHSYNEQFF.

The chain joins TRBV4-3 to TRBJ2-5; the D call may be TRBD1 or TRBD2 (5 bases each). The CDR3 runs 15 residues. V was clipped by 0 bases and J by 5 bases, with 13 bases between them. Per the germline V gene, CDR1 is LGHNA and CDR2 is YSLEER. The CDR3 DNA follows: TGCGCCAGCAGCCAAGAGAGGGGTGGAGAGGAGACCCAGTACTTC. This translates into CASSQERGGEETQYF.

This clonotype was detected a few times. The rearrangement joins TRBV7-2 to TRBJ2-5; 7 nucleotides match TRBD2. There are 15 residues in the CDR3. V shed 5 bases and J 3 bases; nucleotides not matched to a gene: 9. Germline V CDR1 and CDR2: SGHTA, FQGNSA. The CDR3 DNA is TGTGCCAGCAGCCGACCAGCGGGGCGGGAAGAGACCCAGTACTTC. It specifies CASSRPAGREETQYF.

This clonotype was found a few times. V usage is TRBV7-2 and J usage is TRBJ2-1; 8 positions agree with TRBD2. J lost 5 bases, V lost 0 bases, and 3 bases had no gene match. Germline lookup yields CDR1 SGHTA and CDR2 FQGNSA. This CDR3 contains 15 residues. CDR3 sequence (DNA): TGTGCCAGCAGCTTAGCGTTAGCGGGGCACAATGAGCAGTTCTTC. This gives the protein CASSLALAGHNEQFF.

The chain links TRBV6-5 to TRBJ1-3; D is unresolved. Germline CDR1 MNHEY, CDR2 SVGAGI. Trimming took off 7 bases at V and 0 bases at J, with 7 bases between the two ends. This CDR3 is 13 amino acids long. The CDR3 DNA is TGTGCCAGCAAGTCTTACTCTGGAAACACCATATATTTT. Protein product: CASKSYSGNTIYF.